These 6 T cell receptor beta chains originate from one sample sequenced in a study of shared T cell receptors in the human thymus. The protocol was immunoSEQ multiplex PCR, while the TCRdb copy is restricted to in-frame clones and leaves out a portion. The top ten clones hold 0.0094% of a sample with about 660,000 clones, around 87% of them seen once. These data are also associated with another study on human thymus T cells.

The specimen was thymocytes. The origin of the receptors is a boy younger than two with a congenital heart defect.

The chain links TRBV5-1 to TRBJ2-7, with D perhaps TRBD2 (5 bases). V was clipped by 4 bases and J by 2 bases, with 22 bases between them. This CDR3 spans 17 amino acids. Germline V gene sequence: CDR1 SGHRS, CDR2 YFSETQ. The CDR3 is CASSLLPGVVSPYEQYF. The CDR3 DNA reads TGCGCCAGCAGCCTTCTTCCCGGGGTAGTCTCCCCCTACGAGCAGTACTTC.

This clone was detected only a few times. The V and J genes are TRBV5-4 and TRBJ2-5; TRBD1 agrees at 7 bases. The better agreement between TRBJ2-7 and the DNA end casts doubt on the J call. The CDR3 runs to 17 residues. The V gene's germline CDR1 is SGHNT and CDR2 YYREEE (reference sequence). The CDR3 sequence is CASSLANRDSVTYEQYF. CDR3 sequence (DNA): TGTGCCAGCAGCTTGGCCAATAGGGACAGTGTTACTTACGAGCAGTACTTC.

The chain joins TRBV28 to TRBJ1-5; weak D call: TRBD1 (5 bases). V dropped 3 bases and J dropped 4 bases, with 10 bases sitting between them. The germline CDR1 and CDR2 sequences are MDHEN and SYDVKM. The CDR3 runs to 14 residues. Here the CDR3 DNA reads TGTGCCAGCAGTTTCCCGGGGGTAAATCAGCCCCAGCATTTT. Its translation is CASSFPGVNQPQHF.

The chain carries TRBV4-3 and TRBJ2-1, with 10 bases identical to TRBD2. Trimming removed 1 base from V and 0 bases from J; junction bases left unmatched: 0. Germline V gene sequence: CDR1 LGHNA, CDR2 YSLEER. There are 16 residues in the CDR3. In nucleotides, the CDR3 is TGCGCCAGCAGCCAAGGACTAGCGGGCTCCTACAATGAGCAGTTCTTC. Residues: CASSQGLAGSYNEQFF.

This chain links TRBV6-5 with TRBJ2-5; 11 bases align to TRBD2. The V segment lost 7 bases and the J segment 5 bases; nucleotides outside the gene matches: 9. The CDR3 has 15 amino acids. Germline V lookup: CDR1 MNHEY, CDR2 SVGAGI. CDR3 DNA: TGTGCCAGCAATCTTAGCGGGGGGGCCGGGGAGACCCAGTACTTC. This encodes CASNLSGGAGETQYF.

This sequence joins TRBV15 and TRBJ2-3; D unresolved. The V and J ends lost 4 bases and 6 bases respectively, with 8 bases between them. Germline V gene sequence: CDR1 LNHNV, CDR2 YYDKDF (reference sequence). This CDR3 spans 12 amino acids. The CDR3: CATSNPRDTQYF. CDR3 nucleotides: TGTGCCACCAGCAACCCACGGGATACGCAGTATTTT.